The 13 T cell receptor beta chains below all came from one sample that was sequenced in a study of blood T cell repertoires in COVID-19. Clones were read by immunoSEQ multiplex PCR, and TCRdb kept only the in-frame ones, dropping some. The data show 160,000 or so clones, approximately 91% seen once. The sample consisted of peripheral blood. The receptors derive from a man between 18 and 35 years old with acute or convalescent COVID-19.

This clone occurred once. The chain recombines TRBV15 with TRBJ2-1; 8 bases are a match to TRBD1. The CDR3 totals 19 residues. J lost 5 bases, V lost 0 bases, and 15 bases had no gene match. The V gene's germline CDR1 is LNHNV and CDR2 YYDKDF (reference sequence). The CDR3 bases are TGTGCCACCAGCAGAGATGGTCCTCCAGGACAGGGATACGACAATGAGCAGTTCTTC. Amino acids: CATSRDGPPGQGYDNEQFF.

The table lists this clone with a few counts. This sequence joins TRBV5-1 and TRBJ2-7; the D is unclear. The CDR3 runs 12 residues. Germline loops: CDR1 SGHRS, CDR2 YFSETQ. Trimming removed 7 bases at V and 4 bases at J, with 12 bases between. The CDR3 reads CASPHQTYEQYF. The CDR3 nucleotides read TGCGCCAGCCCCCACCAGACTTACGAGCAGTACTTC.

The J gene is TRBJ1-4, the V gene TRBV5-4; 10 bases fit TRBD1. V was clipped by 0 bases and J by 8 bases; unmatched bases: 7. There are 16 residues in the CDR3. The V gene's germline CDR1 is SGHNT and CDR2 YYREEE (reference sequence). CDR3 nucleotides: TGTGCCAGCAGCTTGGGGGTCCCGGGACAGGGGGAAAAACTGTTTTTT. Translated, it gives CASSLGVPGQGEKLFF.

This sequence joins TRBV29-1 and TRBJ1-2; a possible D gene is TRBD1 (6 bases). V shed 6 bases and J shed 3 bases, with 17 bases lying between them. This CDR3 is built from 14 residues. Germline CDR1 reads SQVTM; CDR2 reads ANQGSEA. The CDR3 loop reads CSVFPQGSDYGYTF. The CDR3 coding sequence is TGCAGCGTCTTCCCACAGGGCTCTGACTATGGCTACACCTTC.

To note about this clone: The sample carries other DNA sequences with the same CDR3. The V and J genes are TRBV9 and TRBJ1-3; D is ambiguous. CDR3 length: 12 residues. V was cut by 4 bases and J by 4 bases, with 6 bases left in between. Germline V gene lookup returns CDR1 SGDLS and CDR2 YYNGEE. This CDR3 reads CASSPRGNTIYF. The CDR3 nucleotides are TGTGCCAGCAGCCCACGGGGAAACACCATATATTTT.

This chain joins TRBV24-1 and TRBJ2-7, with D possibly TRBD1 on 5 matching bases. Trimming removed 5 bases at V and 3 bases at J, with 10 bases between. The CDR3 sequence is 13 residues long. Germline lookup yields CDR1 KGHDR and CDR2 SFDVKD. CDR3 DNA: TGTGCCACCAGTGCAGGGTATGACTACGAGCAGTACTTC. As protein: CATSAGYDYEQYF.

Regarding this clone: The sample has other DNA sequences that encode this CDR3 too. The genes are TRBV27 and TRBJ2-7, with D possibly matching TRBD1 (6 bases). This CDR3 contains 15 residues. Germline values: CDR1 MNHEY, CDR2 SMNVEV (reference sequence). V lost 2 bases, J lost 0 bases, and 11 bases lay in between. The CDR3 here is CASSLGQGYSYEQYF. In DNA, the CDR3 is TGTGCCAGCAGTTTAGGTCAGGGGTACTCCTACGAGCAGTACTTC.

In its sample, this clone was seen once. The chain carries TRBV5-1 and TRBJ2-7; D remains unclear. The germline V and J ends were trimmed by 1 base and 5 bases, with 10 bases remaining between them. The CDR3 length is 13 residues. The germline CDR1 and CDR2 sequences are SGHRS and YFSETQ. The CDR3 DNA reads TGCGCCAGCAGCTTGACCAGCGTTAACGAGCAGTACTTC. This encodes CASSLTSVNEQYF. Full variable domain (missing parts from reference TRBV5-1 and TRBJ2-7): KAGVTQTPRYLIKTRGQQVTLSCSPISGHRSVSWYQQTPGQGLQFLFEYFSETQRNKGNFPGRFSGRQFSNSRSEMNVSTLELGDSALYLCASSLTSVNEQYFGPGTRLTVT.

This clone has a single count. The J gene is TRBJ1-1, the V gene TRBV19; a weak D match, TRBD1 (6 bases). CDR1 and CDR2 (germline): LNHDA, SQIVND (reference sequence). Deletions cut 6 bases from V and 11 bases from J, with 19 bases between. CDR3 size: 13 residues. CDR3 sequence (DNA): TGTGCCAGTAGAAACAGGGACCGGGCTCGGGCTTTCTTT. Translated, it gives CASRNRDRARAFF.

This sequence joins TRBV24-1 and TRBJ1-4, with 7 bases fitting TRBD1. CDR1 is KGHDR and CDR2 is SFDVKD in the germline V gene. Trimming removed 3 bases from V and 8 bases from J; junction bases left unmatched: 8. The CDR3 covers 15 residues. CDR3 nucleotides: TGTGCCACCAGTGATCCGACAGGGTCTGGCGAAAAACTGTTTTTT. This encodes CATSDPTGSGEKLFF.

The rearrangement uses TRBV6-5 and TRBJ1-1; no firm D call. In germline, CDR1 is MNHEY, CDR2 SVGAGI. The CDR3 covers 12 residues. V lost 7 bases to trimming and J lost 5 bases, with 11 bases between them. This CDR3 is CASTLPGTEAFF. As DNA, the CDR3 is TGTGCCAGCACCCTCCCGGGAACTGAAGCTTTCTTT.

The genes are TRBV7-2 and TRBJ2-2; 7 bases line up with TRBD2. The V gene end was trimmed by 1 base and the J gene end by 0 bases; junction bases not matched to a gene: 8. The germline CDR1 and CDR2 sequences are SGHTA and FQGNSA. The CDR3 loop spans 18 amino acids. The DNA for the CDR3 is TGTGCCAGCAGCTTAGTGGGGAGGGCACCCTCGAACACCGGGGAGCTGTTTTTT. This sequence encodes CASSLVGRAPSNTGELFF.

The V gene is TRBV14, the J gene TRBJ1-2; TRBD1 is a possible D gene (6 bases). This CDR3 is built from 14 residues. Trimming removed 4 bases from V and 2 bases from J, with 11 bases in between. Germline V gives CDR1 SGHDN, CDR2 FVKESK. CDR3 nucleotide sequence: TGTGCCAGCAGCCCTTATGGACAGAACTATGGCTACACCTTC. Amino acid sequence: CASSPYGQNYGYTF.